This TCR beta chain was found in a study of cytomegalovirus exposure and HLA in healthy donors. A remark on this clone: The antigen is undetermined.

Regarding the study as a whole: The authors listed some 150 TCR beta chains as cytomegalovirus-associated.

The PCR ran on 60 Vbeta and 13 Jbeta primers. Assay used: immunoSEQ multiplex PCR; TCRdb lists only in-frame clones, some missing. The table lists around 150,000 clones, approximately 65% of them singletons, with around 6% in the top ten. The CDR3 consists of 15 residues. CDR1 and CDR2 from the germline V gene are SGDLS and YYNGEE. V trimming: 1 base; J trimming: 5 bases; junction bases outside the gene matches: 3. The gene calls are TRBV9 and TRBJ2-3; 11 positions agree with TRBD2. The source of this sequence is a woman aged 55-69 years in good health and CMV-seronegative. The sequencing sample was made of PBMCs. The DNA of the CDR3 is TGTGCCAGCAGCGTAACTAGCGGGGGCAAAGATACGCAGTATTTT. Residues: CASSVTSGGKDTQYF.